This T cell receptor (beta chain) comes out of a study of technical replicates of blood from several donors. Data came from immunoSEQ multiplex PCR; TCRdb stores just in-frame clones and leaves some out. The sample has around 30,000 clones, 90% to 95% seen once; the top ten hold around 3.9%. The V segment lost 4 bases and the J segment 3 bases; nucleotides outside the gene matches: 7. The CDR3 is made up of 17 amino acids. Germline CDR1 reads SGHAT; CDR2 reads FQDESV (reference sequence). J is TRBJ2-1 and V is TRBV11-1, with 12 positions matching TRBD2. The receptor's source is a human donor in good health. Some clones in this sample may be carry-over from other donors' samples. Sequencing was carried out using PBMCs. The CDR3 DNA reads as TGTGCCAGCAGCTCTCGGTCTAGCGGGGGGGGCTACAATGAGCAGTTCTTC. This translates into CASSSRSSGGGYNEQFF.